The 9 T cell receptor beta chains below come from one sample, sequenced in a study of T-cell memory formation after mild COVID-19 (dated by TCRdb to the early 2020s). Library construction relied on 5' RACE. For sequencing, an Illumina NovaSeq 6000 was employed. TCRdb redid the processing of the public reads, applying fastp at Q25 and MiXCR, and retained in-frame beta chains. Merged by CDR3 protein, the rows form single entries marked with the most common genes and DNA. Across this sample there are 260,000 or so distinct CDR3 sequences, with 16% seen only once. The top ten constitute roughly 21% of the sample. The sample taken for sequencing was PBMCs or a T cell subset sorted from them (not recorded which). The receptors derive from a man younger than 30 who had mild COVID-19 (a few samples of this study predate the infection). The sample titles of this study are shuffled in the database, so cell type and time point are left out; the donor was told from shared clones.

This clonotype showed up just a few times. J is TRBJ2-7 and V is TRBV6-2 or TRBV6-3; D gene ambiguous. The V gene lost 2 bases and the J gene lost 5 bases, with 7 bases spanning the gap. Per the germline V gene, CDR1 is MNHEY and CDR2 is SVGEGT. The CDR3 totals 12 residues. The CDR3 DNA is TGTGCCAGCAGTTACCCCACGCACGAGCAGTACTTC. Protein sequence: CASSYPTHEQYF.

This clonotype came up a few times. The chain has TRBV5-1 and TRBJ2-3; possibly TRBD1 or TRBD2 for D (6 bases each). Germline values: CDR1 SGHRS, CDR2 YFSETQ. The CDR3 has 17 residues. Trimming cost V 0 bases and J 1 base, with 15 bases left between them. In nucleotides, the CDR3 is TGCGCCAGCAGCTTGGCCAAAACGGGGGCCCGCACAGATACGCAGTATTTT. This translates into CASSLAKTGARTDTQYF.

The chain uses TRBV5-1 and TRBJ1-2, with 7 bases lining up with TRBD1. Germline V gene data show CDR1 as SGHRS and CDR2 as YFSETQ. The ends lost 7 bases at V and 0 bases at J; junction bases unmatched: 3. There are 13 residues in the CDR3. CDR3 sequence: CASRDSTNYGYTF. The DNA of the CDR3 is TGCGCCAGCCGGGACAGTACTAACTATGGCTACACCTTC. Complete variable domain (other parts from reference TRBV5-1 and TRBJ1-2): KAGVTQTPRYLIKTRGQQVTLSCSPISGHRSVSWYQQTPGQGLQFLFEYFSETQRNKGNFPGRFSGRQFSNSRSEMNVSTLELGDSALYLCASRDSTNYGYTFGSGTRLTVV.

The chain combines TRBV12-3 or TRBV12-4 with TRBJ1-1; D perhaps matches TRBD1 (6 bases). The CDR3 sequence is 14 residues long. Trimming took 6 bases from V and 0 from J, leaving 11 bases between them. The DNA for the CDR3 is TGTGCCAGCAGAGGTAACAGGGTGAACACTGAAGCTTTCTTT. Translated: CASRGNRVNTEAFF.

The chain has TRBV12-3 or TRBV12-4 and TRBJ2-7, with D perhaps TRBD1 or TRBD2 (5 bases each). V was pared by 1 base and J by 7 bases, with 17 bases between. The CDR3 has 15 residues. The CDR3 DNA is TGTGCCAGCAGTTTAGGAAATGAGGGGCGCCTAGAGCAGTACTTC. This translates into CASSLGNEGRLEQYF.

The rearrangement uses TRBV10-3 and TRBJ2-1; 9 bases line up with TRBD1. With V trimmed by 8 bases and J by 5 bases, 4 bases remained unmatched. From germline, CDR1 is ENHRY and CDR2 SYGVKD. The CDR3 extends over 13 amino acids. The CDR3 nucleotides are TGTGCCATCTCAAGACAGGGGGACAATGAGCAGTTCTTC. It is translated as CAISRQGDNEQFF.

The CDR3 DNA sequence: TGTGCCAGCAGAGAGCTGATCTCCTACAATGAGCAGTTCTTC. Translating gives CASRELISYNEQFF. The J gene is TRBJ2-1, the V gene TRBV2; no reliable D call. Deletions cut 6 bases from V and 0 bases from J, with 9 bases between. The length of the CDR3 is 14 residues. Germline V gene sequence: CDR1 SNHLY, CDR2 FYNNEI.

This clonotype was seen a handful of times. The chain employs TRBV15 and TRBJ1-2; unclear D gene. Germline V gives CDR1 LNHNV, CDR2 YYDKDF (reference sequence). V was cut by 2 bases and J by 8 bases, with 12 bases left in between. The length of the CDR3 is 13 residues. This CDR3 is CATSRPGRGGYTF. The CDR3 coding sequence is TGTGCCACCAGCAGACCCGGACGGGGAGGCTACACCTTC.

This clonotype was counted only a few times. The chain has TRBV10-2 and TRBJ1-5; D ambiguous. This CDR3 comprises 16 residues. V lost 2 bases and J lost 4, with 15 bases in between. The V gene's germline CDR1 is WSHSY and CDR2 SAAADI. CDR3 coding DNA: TGCGCCAGCAGTGAGGAGGCCAACCTTCAGAATCAGCCCCAGCATTTT. Protein product: CASSEEANLQNQPQHF.